The 13 T cell receptor beta chains below all came from one sample that was sequenced in a study of identical twins. TCRdb independently ran MiXCR on the 5' RACE reads; one entry per CDR3 protein. The table lists 450,000 to 650,000 distinct CDR3 sequences, 9% to 10% of them singletons. This sample also belongs to another study, concerning yellow fever vaccine responses in identical twins.

The sample taken for sequencing was PBMCs. These receptors all come from a woman under 30 in good health.

The chain's CDR3 is CASSYSADLRDNEQFF. CDR3 sequence (DNA): TGCGCCAGCAGTTACTCAGCGGACCTACGTGACAATGAGCAGTTCTTC. The chain carries TRBV23-1 and TRBJ2-1; the D gene is possibly TRBD2 (5 bases). TRBV23-1 carries the ORF label, with uncertain function. This CDR3 spans 16 amino acids. The V end was cut by 5 bases, the J end by 5 bases, with 19 bases between.

A remark on this clonotype: An end of the junction does not agree with germline; a read error may underlie this. J is TRBJ2-7 and V is TRBV29-1; D is unresolved. The CDR3 length is 14 residues. In germline, CDR1 is SQVTM, CDR2 ANQGSEA. DNA of the CDR3: TGCAGCGTTCAAAGGAGCGCAGTAAGCTACGAGCAGTGCTTC. This gives the protein CSVQRSAVSYEQCF.

This clonotype was detected a few times. The CDR3 is CASSYSTGYDEQYF. The CDR3 DNA is TGTGCCAGCAGTTATTCGACAGGGTATGACGAGCAGTACTTC. The chain recombines TRBV6-5 with TRBJ2-7; 7 positions agree with TRBD1. V was clipped by 3 bases and J by 5 bases; unmatched bases: 7. Germline V gene lookup returns CDR1 MNHEY and CDR2 SVGAGI. CDR3 length: 14 amino acids.

There are many counts of this clonotype. The chain carries TRBV7-8 and TRBJ2-1, with 10 bases fitting TRBD2. Germline V gene sequence: CDR1 SGHVS, CDR2 FQNEAQ. Trimming at V came to 5 bases and at J to 9 bases, leaving 13 bases not matched to a gene. There are 16 residues in the CDR3. The CDR3 spells CASSPVLRAGGSEQFF. DNA of the CDR3: TGTGCCAGCAGCCCCGTCCTACGAGCGGGAGGGTCTGAGCAGTTCTTC.

This clonotype has just a few counts. V gene TRBV12-3 or TRBV12-4 combines with J gene TRBJ2-1; the D gene is possibly TRBD2 (5 bases). The ends were cut back, 6 bases at V and 0 bases at J, with 12 bases in the middle. CDR3 size: 15 residues. The CDR3 is CASRNSGSSYNEQFF. In DNA form, the CDR3 reads TGTGCCAGCAGAAATTCGGGATCCTCCTACAATGAGCAGTTCTTC.

The gene calls are TRBV29-1 and TRBJ1-5; no clear D gene. The CDR3 sequence is 12 residues long. Trimming took 4 bases from V and 6 from J, leaving 10 bases between them. In germline, CDR1 is SQVTM, CDR2 ANQGSEA. Here the CDR3 DNA reads TGCAGCGTTGCCGGGATAGGTCAGCCCCAGCATTTT. Encoded protein: CSVAGIGQPQHF.

This clonotype was detected a few times. The gene calls are TRBV2 and TRBJ1-6; TRBD1 agrees at 8 bases. Trimming removed 6 bases from V and 7 bases from J; junction bases left unmatched: 2. The CDR3 length is 13 residues. Germline V CDR1 and CDR2: SNHLY, FYNNEI. The CDR3 sequence is CASRDRANSPLHF. As DNA, the CDR3 is TGTGCCAGCAGGGACAGGGCAAATTCACCCCTCCACTTT.

This sequence joins TRBV4-2 and TRBJ2-2; TRBD2 matches at 8 bases. V gave up 2 bases and J gave up 1 base; unmatched junction bases: 3. Germline CDR1 LGHNA, CDR2 YNFKEQ. This CDR3 spans 16 amino acids. Here the CDR3 DNA reads TGTGCCAGCAGCCAACTGACTAGCGAGAACACCGGGGAGCTGTTTTTT. It translates to CASSQLTSENTGELFF.

This clonotype was detected many times. The V and J genes are TRBV7-9 and TRBJ2-5; TRBD1 agrees at 10 bases. Germline CDR1 SEHNR, CDR2 FQNEAQ (reference sequence). V was clipped by 1 base and J by 2 bases; unmatched bases: 1. The CDR3 consists of 15 residues. In DNA, the CDR3 is TGTGCCAGCAGCTTAGTGGGACAGGGGCAAGAGACCCAGTACTTC. It codes for CASSLVGQGQETQYF. The full variable domain, rest sourced from reference TRBV7-9 and TRBJ2-5, is DTGVSQNPRHKITKRGQNVTFRCDPISEHNRLYWYRQTLGQGPEFLTYFQNEAQLEKSRLLSDRFSAERPKGSFSTLEIQRTEQGDSAMYLCASSLVGQGQETQYFGPGTRLLVL.

This clonotype was seen only once. The genes are TRBV2 and TRBJ1-1; no firm D call. There are 15 residues in the CDR3. Between the trimmed V and J ends, which lost 3 bases and 0 bases, there was a span of 11 bases. Germline values: CDR1 SNHLY, CDR2 FYNNEI. CDR3 sequence reads: CASSEVGRLNTEAFF. The CDR3 nucleotides read TGTGCCAGCAGTGAGGTAGGACGTCTGAACACTGAAGCTTTCTTT.

DNA of the CDR3: TGCGCCAGCAGTAGACTAGCGGACGAAAACATTCAGTACTTC. This gives the protein CASSRLADENIQYF. The chain couples TRBV10-1 to TRBJ2-4; 9 bases match TRBD2. The V and J ends lost 5 bases and 5 bases, in that order; junction bases with no gene match: 4. Germline V gene sequence: CDR1 WNHNN, CDR2 SYGVQD (reference sequence). The CDR3 totals 14 residues.

The chain uses TRBV15 and TRBJ2-1; the D gene is possibly TRBD2 (7 bases). This CDR3 region has 14 residues. The V gene lost 5 bases and the J gene lost 9 bases, with 17 bases spanning the gap. The germline CDR1 and CDR2 sequences are LNHNV and YYDKDF (reference sequence). The CDR3 DNA is TGTGCCACCAGCCCCCGGGGGGCTCAAGGTGAGCAGTTCTTC. This encodes CATSPRGAQGEQFF.

This clonotype was seen more than once but under ten times. The chain employs TRBV30 and TRBJ1-2; no firm D call. Trimming stripped 0 bases from V and 6 bases from J, with 8 bases between. The germline gives CDR1 GTSNPN, CDR2 SVGIG (reference sequence). The CDR3 runs to 12 residues. As DNA, the CDR3 is TGTGCCTGGAGTGTAGCTGCCGATGGCTACACCTTC. Its protein product is CAWSVAADGYTF.